This TCR beta chain stems from a study of OX40 agonist ivuxolimab in advanced cancers. About the investigation overall: The costimulatory receptor OX40 (CD134) was targeted by ivuxolimab, a fully human IgG2 agonistic monoclonal antibody. Intravenous ivuxolimab was administered to patients every 2 weeks at six dose levels: 0.01, 0.1, 0.3, 1.5, 3 and 10 mg/kg. Among the roughly 52 dose-escalation patients, about 19 had hepatocellular carcinoma, some 15 melanoma, 9 renal cell carcinoma and 9 head and neck cancer. The dose-escalation cohort was roughly 80% male with a mean age of around 62 years, ranging from roughly 20 to 80. Prior anti-PD-1, anti-PD-L1 or anti-CTLA-4 therapy was permitted, and checkpoint inhibitors had been received by about 36% of dose-escalation patients. Partial responses were achieved by three dose-escalation patients, of whom one had hepatocellular carcinoma and two had cutaneous melanoma. Peripheral TCRbeta sequencing was intended to test whether TCR sequence diversity was altered and clonal T-cell expansion was caused by ivuxolimab. The paper describes the monotherapy dose-escalation part (N of about 52 patients) of the phase I trial of ivuxolimab.

From cysteine to phenylalanine, the CDR3 is 19 amino acids long. The read is trimmed to its CDR3 DNA, 57 bases read in frame from base 1. The germline V gene encodes CDR1 LGHNA and CDR2 YNFKEQ. V is pruned by 0 bases and J by 1 base, leaving 12 bases of the junction without a gene match. Study-wide conclusions, independent of this receptor: Which antigens the clonally expanded peripheral T cells were specific for was not determined. Low levels of normalized T-cell clonal expansion were also shown by some nonresponding patients. At doses from 0.1 to 3.0 mg/kg, clonal expansion was seen in both CD4+ and CD8+ blood T cells between baseline and week 6. After ivuxolimab, CD8+ T cells had more expanded clones than CD4+ T cells on average. In the 0.1-3.0 mg/kg groups, partial responders had among the lowest normalized peripheral clonal expansion, particularly in CD8+ T cells.

To sequence the TCRbeta CDR3 region, genomic DNA was isolated from the sorted cells. The immunoSEQ Assay was used to sequence the TCRbeta CDR3 regions. The table comes from immuneACCESS by way of TCRdb, which keeps in-frame sequences with V and J called. Part of the clones is missing from these tables; in studies checked, under half for an unresolved V gene and the rest for unknown reasons. Here the sample has 72,000 or so clones; roughly 88% occur a single time. The ten top clones hold approximately 0.86% of the sample. Patients with autoimmune disease history or receiving systemic immunosuppression were excluded from the trial. Peripheral blood for TCR sequencing was collected from all dose cohorts at baseline, on cycle 4 day 1, and on cycle 7 day 1. The samples were taken from a phase I, first-in-human, multicenter, open-label dose-escalation trial of ivuxolimab. Adults with locally advanced or metastatic head and neck squamous cell, hepatocellular, melanoma or renal cell carcinoma were enrolled in the trial. Before TCR sequencing, CD4+ and CD8+ T cells were separately sorted from peripheral blood.

A note on this clone: Its antigen has not been determined. No base quality values were provided; no much bigger clone lies one nucleotide off.

The TCR sequence derives from an adult with an advanced solid tumor such as melanoma, head and neck, liver or kidney cancer. The specimen was CD4+ or CD8+ T cells sorted from blood, collected in a trial of the OX40 agonist ivuxolimab. The sequence is built from TRBV4-2 and TRBJ1-5; TRBD1 agrees with 7 junctional bases. For the CDR3, the sequence is CASSQDQGQALRSNQPQHF. In nucleotides, the sequence is TGTGCCAGCAGCCAAGATCAAGGACAGGCCCTAAGGAGCAATCAGCCCCAGCATTTT.